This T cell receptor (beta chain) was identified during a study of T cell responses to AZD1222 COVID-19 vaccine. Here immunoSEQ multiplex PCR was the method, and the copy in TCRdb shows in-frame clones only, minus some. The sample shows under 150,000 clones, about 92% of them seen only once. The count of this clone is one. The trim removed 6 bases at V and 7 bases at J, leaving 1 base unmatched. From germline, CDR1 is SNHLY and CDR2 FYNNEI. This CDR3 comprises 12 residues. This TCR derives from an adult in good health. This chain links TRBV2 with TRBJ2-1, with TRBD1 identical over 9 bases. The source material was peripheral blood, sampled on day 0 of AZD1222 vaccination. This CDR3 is CASSGTGNEQFF. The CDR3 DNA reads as TGTGCCAGCAGCGGGACAGGGAATGAGCAGTTCTTC.